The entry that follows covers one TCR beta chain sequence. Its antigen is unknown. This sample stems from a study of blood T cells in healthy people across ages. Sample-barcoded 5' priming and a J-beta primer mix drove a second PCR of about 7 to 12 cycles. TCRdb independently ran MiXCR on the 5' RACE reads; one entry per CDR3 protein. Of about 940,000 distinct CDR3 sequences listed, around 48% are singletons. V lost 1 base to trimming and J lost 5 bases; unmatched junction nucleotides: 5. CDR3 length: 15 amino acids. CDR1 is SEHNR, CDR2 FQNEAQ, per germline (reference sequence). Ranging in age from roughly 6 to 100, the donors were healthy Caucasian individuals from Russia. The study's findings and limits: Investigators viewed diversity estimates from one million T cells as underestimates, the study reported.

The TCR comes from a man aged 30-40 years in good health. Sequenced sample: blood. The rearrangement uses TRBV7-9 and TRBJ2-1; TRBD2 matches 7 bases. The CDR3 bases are TGTGCCAGCAGCTTAGGGGAGGGCATCAACAATGAGCAGTTCTTC. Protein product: CASSLGEGINNEQFF.